This TCR beta chain emerged from a study of shared clonotypes between healthy human individuals. Trimming took 1 base from V and 6 from J; bases not matched to a gene: 11. The CDR3 consists of 17 residues. Germline assignment: CDR1 SNHLY and CDR2 FYNNEI. Data came from immunoSEQ multiplex PCR; TCRdb stores just in-frame clones and leaves some out. The sample gives approximately 320,000 clones, around 86% of which show up once; around 15% is in the top ten. The receptor was derived from a young man in good health. This sequence joins TRBV2 and TRBJ1-4; 7 bases map to TRBD1. The sample consisted of memory CD8+ T cells sorted from blood. Regarding subset: CD45RO+ cells pooled with CCR7-negative TemRA cells. CDR3 DNA: TGTGCCAGCAGTGAAGTTTCTCTGACAGGGATGGATGAAAAACTGTTTTTT. This translates into CASSEVSLTGMDEKLFF.